One and the same sample provided the 5 T cell receptor beta chains below, sequenced in a study of spatial heterogeneity in lung cancer. Each CDR3 protein is one row after TCRdb ran MiXCR on the 5' RACE reads. The data show about a thousand distinct CDR3 sequences, with about 26% seen just once and more than 15% held by the top ten. Study-level results: Tumor mutation count correlated with how many alpha and beta TCRs expanded intratumorally.

Their antigens are not known. The sample's time point: sample taken at primary tumor resection. Sequences were derived from lung tumor tissue, sampled at surgery. These receptor sequences come from a male donor with early-stage non-small cell lung cancer.

As regards this clonotype: Little can be read into the size of this beta chain, an off-target read in a library designed for alpha chains. V gene TRBV18 combines with J gene TRBJ2-3; perhaps TRBD2 as D (6 bases). V gave up 0 bases and J gave up 4 bases, with 14 bases separating them. Looked up from germline, CDR1 is KGHSH and CDR2 is LQKENI. CDR3 length: 16 residues. The CDR3 region is CASSPPISGESDTQYF. The CDR3 nucleotides read TGTGCCAGCTCACCACCGATCTCGGGAGAGTCAGATACGCAGTATTTT.

This clonotype is classed as large (0.1 to 1%). This beta chain represents an off-target read in a library built for alpha chains; its size is of limited meaning. The V gene is TRBV13, the J gene TRBJ2-7; TRBD1 aligns across 9 bases. Germline assignment: CDR1 PRHDT and CDR2 FYEKMQ (reference sequence). V lost 4 bases to trimming and J lost 5 bases; unmatched junction nucleotides: 6. CDR3 length equals 14 residues. The DNA for the CDR3 is TGTGCCAGCAGCTCCGGGACAGGGTCGGACGAGCAGTACTTC. Residues: CASSSGTGSDEQYF.

By sample fraction, this clonotype is large. Because this beta chain is a stray read in a library intended to capture alpha chains, its abundance should not be given much weight. The chain has TRBV10-3 and TRBJ1-5, with 7 bases matching TRBD1. The junction had 2 bases not matched to a gene; V was cut back by 4 bases and J by 5 bases. This CDR3 comprises 13 residues. From germline, CDR1 is ENHRY and CDR2 SYGVKD. CDR3 protein: CAISGTGDQPQHF. The DNA of the CDR3 is TGTGCCATCAGTGGTACAGGGGATCAGCCCCAGCATTTT.

To note about this clonotype: This beta chain slipped into a library made for alpha chains as a stray read, so its size is not meaningful. This chain links TRBV18 with TRBJ2-5; D not resolved. This CDR3 contains 16 residues. Trimming pared 0 bases from V and 3 bases from J, leaving 14 bases between. The V gene's germline CDR1 is KGHSH and CDR2 LQKENI. The CDR3 DNA reads TGTGCCAGCTCACCACCGGTCCCAGACGGAAAAGAGACCCAGTACTTC. As protein: CASSPPVPDGKETQYF.

A word on this clonotype: This beta chain is a stray sequence in a library constructed for alpha chains; its clone size is not meaningful. The gene calls are TRBV19 and TRBJ2-3; TRBD2 agrees at 10 bases. Trimming at V came to 8 bases and at J to 4 bases, leaving 6 bases not matched to a gene. This CDR3 has 14 residues. Germline V gene sequence: CDR1 LNHDA, CDR2 SQIVND (reference sequence). The CDR3, as DNA: TGTGCCAGTCCTAGCGGGAGACCGCCAGATACGCAGTATTTT. This sequence encodes CASPSGRPPDTQYF.